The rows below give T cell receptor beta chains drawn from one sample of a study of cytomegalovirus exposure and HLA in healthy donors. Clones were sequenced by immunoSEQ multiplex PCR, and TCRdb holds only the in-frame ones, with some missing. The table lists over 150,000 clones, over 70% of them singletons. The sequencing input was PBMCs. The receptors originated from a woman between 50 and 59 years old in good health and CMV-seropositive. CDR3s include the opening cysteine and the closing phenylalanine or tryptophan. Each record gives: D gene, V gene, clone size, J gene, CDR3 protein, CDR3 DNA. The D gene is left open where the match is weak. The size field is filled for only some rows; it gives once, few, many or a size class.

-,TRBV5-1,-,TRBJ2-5,CASSFGQKETQYF,TGCGCCAGCAGCTTCGGACAGAAAGAGACCCAGTACTTC
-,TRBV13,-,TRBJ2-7,CASSLGPAYEQYF,TGTGCCAGCAGCTTAGGCCCTGCCTACGAGCAGTACTTC
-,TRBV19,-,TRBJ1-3,CASSKRENSGNTIYF,TGTGCCAGTAGTAAACGGGAAAACTCTGGAAACACCATATATTTT
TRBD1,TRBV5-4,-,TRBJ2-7,CASSSWTGGAGQYF,TGTGCCAGCAGTTCGTGGACAGGGGGCGCCGGGCAGTACTTC
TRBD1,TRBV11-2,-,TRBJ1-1,CASSLDVVGDSLQGTEAFF,TGTGCCAGCAGCTTAGATGTGGTAGGGGACAGTCTCCAGGGAACTGAAGCTTTCTTT
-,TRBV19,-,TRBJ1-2,CAVRPFGTSSAKGYTF,TGTGCCGTACGACCATTCGGGACTTCTTCAGCAAAGGGCTACACCTTC
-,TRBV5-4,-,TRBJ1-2,CASSLGAPYGYTF,TGTGCCAGCAGCTTGGGGGCGCCCTATGGCTACACCTTC
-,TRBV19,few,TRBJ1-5,CASTAGQHSNQPQHF,TGTGCCAGTACCGCTGGACAGCATAGCAATCAGCCCCAGCATTTT
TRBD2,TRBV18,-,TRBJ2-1,CASSPGTTREQFF,TGTGCCAGCTCACCCGGGACTACACGTGAGCAGTTCTTC
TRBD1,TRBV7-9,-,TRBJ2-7,CSSSKADRAESSYEQYF,TGTTCCAGCAGCAAGGCGGACAGGGCCGAAAGCTCCTACGAGCAGTACTTC
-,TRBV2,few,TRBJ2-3,CASSGTGSSFTQYF,TGTGCCAGCAGTGGGACCGGGAGTAGTTTTACGCAGTATTTT
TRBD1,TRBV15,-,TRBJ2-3,CATSREQGGADTQYF,TGTGCCACCAGCAGGGAACAGGGGGGAGCAGATACGCAGTATTTT
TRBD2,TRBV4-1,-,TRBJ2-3,CASSQPTSGAGTDTQYF,TGCGCCAGCAGCCAACCCACTAGCGGGGCTGGCACAGATACGCAGTATTTT
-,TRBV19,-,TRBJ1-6,CASSITSPGLGSPLHF,TGTGCCAGTAGTATTACCTCCCCGGGACTCGGTTCACCCCTCCACTTT
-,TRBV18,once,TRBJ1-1,CASSYTANTEAFF,TGTGCCAGCTCATACACAGCAAACACTGAAGCTTTCTTT
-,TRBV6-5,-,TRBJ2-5,CASSQTGRVQETQYF,TGTGCCAGCAGTCAAACAGGGAGGGTCCAAGAGACCCAGTACTTC
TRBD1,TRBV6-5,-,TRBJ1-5,CASNYSGQGGTDQHF,TGTGCCAGCAATTACTCTGGACAGGGAGGGACGGACCAGCATTTT
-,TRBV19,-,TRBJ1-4,CASSIGLPKGTNEKLFF,TGTGCCAGTAGTATTGGACTTCCTAAAGGGACTAATGAAAAACTGTTTTTT
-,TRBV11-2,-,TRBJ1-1,CASSFNRMNTEAFF,TGTGCCAGCAGCTTCAACAGGATGAACACTGAAGCTTTCTTT
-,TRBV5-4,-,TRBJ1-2,CASQDGGENYGYTF,TGTGCCAGCCAAGATGGGGGGGAAAACTATGGCTACACCTTC
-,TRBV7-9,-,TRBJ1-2,CASSADRGGYTF,TGTGCCAGCAGCGCCGACAGAGGCGGCTACACCTTC
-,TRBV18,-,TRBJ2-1,CASSPLTGSYNEQFF,TGTGCCAGCTCACCACTGACAGGCTCCTACAATGAGCAGTTCTTC
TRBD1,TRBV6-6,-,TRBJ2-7,CASSYSGTGNEQYF,TGTGCCAGCAGTTACTCAGGGACAGGGAACGAGCAGTACTTC
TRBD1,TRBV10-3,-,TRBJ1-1,CAISDGQGRTEAFF,TGTGCCATCAGTGATGGACAGGGGAGGACTGAAGCTTTCTTT
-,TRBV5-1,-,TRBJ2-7,CASSLNGNLAGEQYF,TGCGCCAGCAGCCTGAACGGGAACCTAGCTGGAGAGCAGTACTTC
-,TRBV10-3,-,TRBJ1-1,CAISEGRGGRNTEAFF,TGTGCCATCAGTGAGGGGCGGGGCGGGAGGAACACTGAAGCTTTCTTT
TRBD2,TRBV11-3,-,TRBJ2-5,CASSAQGLAEQETQYF,TGTGCCAGCAGCGCCCAGGGACTAGCGGAACAAGAGACCCAGTACTTC
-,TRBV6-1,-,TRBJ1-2,CASSEATGYPAGAF,TGTGCCAGCAGTGAAGCTACAGGGTACCCCGCTGGCGCCTTC
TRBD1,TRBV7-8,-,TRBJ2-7,CASSLRDRAYEQYF,TGTGCCAGCAGCTTAAGGGACAGAGCCTACGAGCAGTACTTC
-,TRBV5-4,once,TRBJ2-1,CASSLGLNNEQFF,TGTGCCAGCAGCCTGGGACTTAACAATGAGCAGTTCTTC
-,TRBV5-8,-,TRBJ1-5,CASSFGEGQPQHF,TGTGCCAGCAGCTTTGGTGAGGGACAGCCCCAGCATTTT
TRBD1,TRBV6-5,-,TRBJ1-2,CASSWDRGRRRGYPF,TGTGCCAGCAGTTGGGACAGGGGGCGCAGGAGGGGCTACCCCTTC
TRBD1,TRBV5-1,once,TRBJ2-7,CASSSGQGAWEQYF,TGCGCCAGCAGCTCGGGACAGGGGGCATGGGAGCAGTACTTC
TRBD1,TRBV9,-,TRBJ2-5,CASSGTGTQETQYF,TGTGCCAGCAGCGGGACAGGGACCCAAGAGACCCAGTACTTC
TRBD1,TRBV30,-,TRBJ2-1,CAWSVEGAPYNEQFF,TGTGCCTGGAGTGTAGAGGGGGCTCCCTACAATGAGCAGTTCTTC
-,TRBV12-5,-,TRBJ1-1,CASGFRAEAFF,TGTGCTAGTGGTTTCAGGGCTGAAGCTTTCTTT
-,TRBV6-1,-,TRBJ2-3,CASRGGAPSTDTQYF,TGTGCCAGCAGGGGTGGGGCCCCAAGCACAGATACGCAGTATTTT
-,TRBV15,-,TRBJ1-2,CATSRGSGGGGYTF,TGTGCCACCAGCAGAGGTTCGGGCGGAGGAGGCTACACCTTC
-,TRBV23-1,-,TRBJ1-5,CASRIHQGGVQPQHF,TGCGCCAGCAGGATCCACCAAGGAGGGGTACAGCCCCAGCATTTT
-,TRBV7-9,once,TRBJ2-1,CASSFRGDNEQFF,TGTGCCAGCAGCTTTCGCGGGGACAATGAGCAGTTCTTC
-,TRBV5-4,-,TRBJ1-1,CASSSHTNTEAFF,TGTGCCAGCAGTTCACACACGAACACTGAAGCTTTCTTT
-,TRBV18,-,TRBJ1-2,CASSPIYDGEFNYGYTF,TGTGCCAGCTCACCGATTTATGACGGAGAGTTTAACTATGGCTACACCTTC
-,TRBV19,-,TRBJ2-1,CASSPLTGSYNEQFF,TGTGCCAGTAGTCCCCTGACTGGCTCCTACAATGAGCAGTTCTTC
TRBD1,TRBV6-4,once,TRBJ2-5,CASSPGQGETQYF,TGTGCCAGCAGTCCGGGACAGGGAGAGACCCAGTACTTC
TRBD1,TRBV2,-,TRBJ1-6,CASRNRGQSNSPLHF,TGTGCCAGCAGAAACAGGGGGCAAAGTAATTCACCCCTCCACTTT
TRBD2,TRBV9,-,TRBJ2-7,CASSGTGTSAYEQYF,TGTGCCAGCAGCGGAACCGGGACTAGCGCCTACGAGCAGTACTTC
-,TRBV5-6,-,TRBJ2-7,CASSPEGPGPYEQYF,TGTGCCAGCAGTCCGGAGGGGCCCGGGCCCTACGAGCAGTACTTC
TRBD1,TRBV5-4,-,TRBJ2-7,CASSSADRGIYEQYF,TGTGCCAGCAGCTCGGCGGACAGGGGCATCTACGAGCAGTACTTC
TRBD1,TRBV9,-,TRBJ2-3,CASSVSSGTVTDTQYF,TGTGCCAGCAGTGTTAGTTCCGGGACAGTCACAGATACGCAGTATTTT
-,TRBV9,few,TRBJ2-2,CASSARLTTGELFF,TGTGCCAGCAGCGCCAGACTTACGACCGGGGAGCTGTTTTTT